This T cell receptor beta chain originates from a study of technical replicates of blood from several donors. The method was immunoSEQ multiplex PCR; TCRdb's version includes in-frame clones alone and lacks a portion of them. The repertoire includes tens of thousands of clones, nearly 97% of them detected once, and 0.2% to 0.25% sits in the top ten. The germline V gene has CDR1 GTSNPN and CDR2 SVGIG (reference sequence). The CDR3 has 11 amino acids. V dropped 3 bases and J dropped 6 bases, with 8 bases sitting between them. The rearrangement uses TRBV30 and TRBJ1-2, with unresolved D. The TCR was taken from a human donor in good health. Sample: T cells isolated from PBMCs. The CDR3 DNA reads TGTGCCTGGAGGGGAGGACATGGCTACACCTTC. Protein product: CAWRGGHGYTF.